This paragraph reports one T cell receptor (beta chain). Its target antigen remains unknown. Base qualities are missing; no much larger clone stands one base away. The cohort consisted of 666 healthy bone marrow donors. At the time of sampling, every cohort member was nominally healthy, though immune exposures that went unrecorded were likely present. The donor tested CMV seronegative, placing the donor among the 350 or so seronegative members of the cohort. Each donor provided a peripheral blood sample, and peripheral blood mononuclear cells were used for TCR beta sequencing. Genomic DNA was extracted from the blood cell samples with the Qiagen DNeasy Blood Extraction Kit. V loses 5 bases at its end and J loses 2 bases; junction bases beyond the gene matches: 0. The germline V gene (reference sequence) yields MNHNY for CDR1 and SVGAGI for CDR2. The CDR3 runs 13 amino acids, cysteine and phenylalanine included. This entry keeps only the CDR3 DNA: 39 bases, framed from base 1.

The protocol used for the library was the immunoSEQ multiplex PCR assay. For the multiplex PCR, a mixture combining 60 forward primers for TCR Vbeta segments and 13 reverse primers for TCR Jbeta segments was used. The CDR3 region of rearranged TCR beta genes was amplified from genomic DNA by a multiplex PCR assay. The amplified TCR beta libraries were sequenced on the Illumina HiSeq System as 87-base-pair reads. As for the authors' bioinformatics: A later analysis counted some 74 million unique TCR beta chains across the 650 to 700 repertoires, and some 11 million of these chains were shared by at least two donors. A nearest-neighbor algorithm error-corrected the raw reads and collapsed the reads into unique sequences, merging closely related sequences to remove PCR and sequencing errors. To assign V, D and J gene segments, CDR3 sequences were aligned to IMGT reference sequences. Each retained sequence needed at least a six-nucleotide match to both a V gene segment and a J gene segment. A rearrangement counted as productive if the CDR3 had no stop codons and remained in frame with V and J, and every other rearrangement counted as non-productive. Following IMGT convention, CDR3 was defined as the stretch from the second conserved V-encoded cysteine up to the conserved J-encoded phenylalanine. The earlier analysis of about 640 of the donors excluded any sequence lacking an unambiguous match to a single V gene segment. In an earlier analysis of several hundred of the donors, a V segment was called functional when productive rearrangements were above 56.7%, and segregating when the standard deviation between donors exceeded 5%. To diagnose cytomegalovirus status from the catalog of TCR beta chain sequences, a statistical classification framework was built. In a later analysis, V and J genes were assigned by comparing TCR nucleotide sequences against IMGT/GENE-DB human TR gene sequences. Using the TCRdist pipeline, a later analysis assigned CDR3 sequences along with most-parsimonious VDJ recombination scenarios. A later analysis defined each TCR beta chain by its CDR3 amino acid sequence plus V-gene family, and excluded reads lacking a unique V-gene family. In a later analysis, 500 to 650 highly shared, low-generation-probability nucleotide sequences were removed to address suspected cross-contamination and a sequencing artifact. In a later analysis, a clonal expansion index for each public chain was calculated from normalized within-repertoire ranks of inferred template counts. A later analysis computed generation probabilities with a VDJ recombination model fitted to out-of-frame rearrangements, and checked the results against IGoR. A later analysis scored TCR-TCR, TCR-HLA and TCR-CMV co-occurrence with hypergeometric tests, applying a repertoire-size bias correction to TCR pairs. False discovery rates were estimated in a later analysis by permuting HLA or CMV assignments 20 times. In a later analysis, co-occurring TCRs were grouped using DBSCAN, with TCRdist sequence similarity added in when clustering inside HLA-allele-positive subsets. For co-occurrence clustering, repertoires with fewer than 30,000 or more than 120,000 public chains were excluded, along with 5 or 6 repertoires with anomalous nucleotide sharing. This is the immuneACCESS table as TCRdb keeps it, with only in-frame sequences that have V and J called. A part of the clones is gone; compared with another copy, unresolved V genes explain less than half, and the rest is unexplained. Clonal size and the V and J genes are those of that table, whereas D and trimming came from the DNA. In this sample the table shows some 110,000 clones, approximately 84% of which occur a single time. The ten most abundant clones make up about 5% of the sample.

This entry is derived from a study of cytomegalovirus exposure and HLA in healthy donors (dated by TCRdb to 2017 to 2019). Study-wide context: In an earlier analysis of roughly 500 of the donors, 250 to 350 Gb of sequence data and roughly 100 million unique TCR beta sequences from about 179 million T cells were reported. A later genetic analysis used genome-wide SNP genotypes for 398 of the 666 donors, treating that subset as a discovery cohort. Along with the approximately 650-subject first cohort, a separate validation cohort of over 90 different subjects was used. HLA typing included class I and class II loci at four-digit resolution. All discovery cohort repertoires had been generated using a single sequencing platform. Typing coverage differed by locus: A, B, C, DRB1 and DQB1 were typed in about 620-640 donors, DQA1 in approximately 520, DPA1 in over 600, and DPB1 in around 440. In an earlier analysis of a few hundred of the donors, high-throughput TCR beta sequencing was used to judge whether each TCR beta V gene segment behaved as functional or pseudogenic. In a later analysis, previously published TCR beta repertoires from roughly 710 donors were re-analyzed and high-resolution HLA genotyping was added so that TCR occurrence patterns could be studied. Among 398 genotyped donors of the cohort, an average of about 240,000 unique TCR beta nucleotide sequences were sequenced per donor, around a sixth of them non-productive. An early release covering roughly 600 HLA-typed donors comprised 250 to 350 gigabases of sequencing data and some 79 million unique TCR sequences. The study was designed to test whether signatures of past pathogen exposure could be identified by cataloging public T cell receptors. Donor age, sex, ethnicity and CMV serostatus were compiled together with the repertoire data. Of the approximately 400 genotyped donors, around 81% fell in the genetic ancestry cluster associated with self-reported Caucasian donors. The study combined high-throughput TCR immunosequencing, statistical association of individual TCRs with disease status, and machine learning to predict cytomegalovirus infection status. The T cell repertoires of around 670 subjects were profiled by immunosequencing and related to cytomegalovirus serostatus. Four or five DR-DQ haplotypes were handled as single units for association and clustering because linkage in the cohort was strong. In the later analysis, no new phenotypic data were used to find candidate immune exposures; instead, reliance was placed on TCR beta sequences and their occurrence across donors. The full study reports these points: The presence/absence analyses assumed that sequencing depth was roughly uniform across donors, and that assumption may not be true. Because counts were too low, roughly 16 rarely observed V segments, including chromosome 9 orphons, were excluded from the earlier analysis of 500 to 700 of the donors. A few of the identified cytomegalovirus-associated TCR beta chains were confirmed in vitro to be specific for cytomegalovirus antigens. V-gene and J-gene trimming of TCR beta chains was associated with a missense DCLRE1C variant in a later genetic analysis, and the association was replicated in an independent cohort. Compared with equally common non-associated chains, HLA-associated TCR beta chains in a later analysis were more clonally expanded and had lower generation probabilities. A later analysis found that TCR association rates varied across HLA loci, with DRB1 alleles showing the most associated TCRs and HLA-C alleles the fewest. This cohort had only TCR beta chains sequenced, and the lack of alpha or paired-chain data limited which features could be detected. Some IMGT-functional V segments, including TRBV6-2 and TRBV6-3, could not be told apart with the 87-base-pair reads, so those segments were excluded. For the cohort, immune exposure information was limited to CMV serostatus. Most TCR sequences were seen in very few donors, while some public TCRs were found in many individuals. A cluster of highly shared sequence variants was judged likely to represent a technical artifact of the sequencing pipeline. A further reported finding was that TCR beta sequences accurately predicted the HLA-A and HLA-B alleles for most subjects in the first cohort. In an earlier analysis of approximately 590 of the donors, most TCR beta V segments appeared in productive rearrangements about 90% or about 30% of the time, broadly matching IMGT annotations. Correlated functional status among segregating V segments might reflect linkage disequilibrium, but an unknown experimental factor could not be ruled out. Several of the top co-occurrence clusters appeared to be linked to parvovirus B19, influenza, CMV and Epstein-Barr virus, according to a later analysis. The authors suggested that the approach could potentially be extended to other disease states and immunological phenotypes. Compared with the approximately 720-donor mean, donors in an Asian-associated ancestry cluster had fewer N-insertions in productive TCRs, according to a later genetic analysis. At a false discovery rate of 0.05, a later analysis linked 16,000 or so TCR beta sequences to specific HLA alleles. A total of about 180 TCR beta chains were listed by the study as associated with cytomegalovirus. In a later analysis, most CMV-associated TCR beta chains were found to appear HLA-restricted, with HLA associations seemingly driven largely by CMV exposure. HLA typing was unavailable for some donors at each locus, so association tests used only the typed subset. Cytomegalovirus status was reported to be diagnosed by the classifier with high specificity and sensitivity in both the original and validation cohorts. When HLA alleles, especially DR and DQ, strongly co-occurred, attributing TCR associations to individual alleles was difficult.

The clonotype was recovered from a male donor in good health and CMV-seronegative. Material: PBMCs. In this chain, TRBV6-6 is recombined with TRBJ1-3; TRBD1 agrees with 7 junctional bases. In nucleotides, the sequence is TGTGCCAGCAGTACAGGGGCTGGAAACACCATATATTTT. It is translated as CASSTGAGNTIYF.